The 19 T cell receptor beta chains below were found in one sample sequenced in a study of blood T cell repertoires in COVID-19. The method was immunoSEQ multiplex PCR; TCRdb's version includes in-frame clones alone and lacks a portion of them. There are tens of thousands of clones in the sample; roughly 82% occur only once, and over 12% lies in the top ten. The sample was peripheral blood. Source of these receptors: a human donor in a cohort sampled during active COVID-19.

The chain is built from TRBV6-5 and TRBJ1-6, with D possibly TRBD1 on 6 matching bases. Germline values: CDR1 MNHEY, CDR2 SVGAGI. The CDR3 spans 14 residues. With 6 bases removed from V and 5 bases from J, the gap between germline ends came to 11 bases. The CDR3 sequence: CASRRTENNSPLHF. The DNA for the CDR3 is TGTGCCAGCAGGAGGACAGAGAATAATTCACCCCTCCACTTT.

The chain links TRBV6-1 to TRBJ2-5, with D tentatively TRBD1 (5 bases). This CDR3 has 12 residues. V was pared by 3 bases and J by 5 bases, with 7 bases between. Germline-derived CDR1 and CDR2 are MNHNS and SASEGT. The DNA of the CDR3 is TGTGCCAGCAGTGATAGGGGTGAGACCCAGTACTTC. Translated: CASSDRGETQYF.

The DNA of the CDR3 is TGCGCCAGCAACGCCGGGACTAGCGGGGGCAATGAGCAGTTCTTC. Translating it yields CASNAGTSGGNEQFF. This sequence joins TRBV10-1 and TRBJ2-1; 14 nucleotides line up with TRBD2. CDR3 length: 15 residues. Unmatched junction bases numbered 5, after V lost 7 bases and J lost 6 bases. Germline CDR1 and CDR2: WNHNN and SYGVQD (reference sequence).

The chain links TRBV2 to TRBJ2-1; no clear D gene. The germline CDR1 and CDR2 sequences are SNHLY and FYNNEI. This CDR3 spans 15 amino acids. The V end was cut by 4 bases, the J end by 7 bases, with 17 bases between. The DNA of the CDR3 is TGTGCCAGCAGTGGAATCACGACTCGTATAAATGAGCAGTTCTTC. Translating gives CASSGITTRINEQFF.

This clone was recorded a few times. The rearrangement joins TRBV5-4 to TRBJ2-7, with TRBD1 matching 8 bases. CDR1 SGHNT and CDR2 YYREEE come from the germline V gene (reference sequence). Trimming at V came to 4 bases and at J to 1 base, leaving 10 bases not matched to a gene. The CDR3 is made up of 16 amino acids. In DNA form, the CDR3 reads TGTGCCAGCAGCCCTCAAGGACAGGGACTTTCCTACGAGCAGTACTTC. This encodes CASSPQGQGLSYEQYF.

The chain links TRBV4-1 to TRBJ1-5, with TRBD1 matching over 8 bases. Germline-derived CDR1 and CDR2 are MGHRA and YSYEKL. The trim removed 0 bases at V and 3 bases at J, leaving 7 bases unmatched. CDR3 size: 17 residues. The chain's CDR3 is CASSQDGDRNHNQPQHF. In DNA, the CDR3 is TGCGCCAGCAGCCAAGATGGGGACAGGAACCACAATCAGCCCCAGCATTTT.

V is TRBV19 and J is TRBJ2-5; TRBD2 matches at 10 bases. This CDR3 spans 16 amino acids. V trimming: 3 bases; J trimming: 1 base; junction bases outside the gene matches: 5. Germline V gene sequence: CDR1 LNHDA, CDR2 SQIVND (reference sequence). This CDR3 is CASSIGGLAAQETQYF. The DNA for the CDR3 is TGTGCCAGTAGTATTGGTGGACTAGCGGCCCAAGAGACCCAGTACTTC.

This clone appeared a single time. The chain is built from TRBV18 and TRBJ2-3, with TRBD1 as a possible D gene (5 bases). Germline lookup yields CDR1 KGHSH and CDR2 LQKENI. The CDR3 is made up of 16 amino acids. V shed 3 bases and J shed 0 bases, with 13 bases lying between them. The CDR3 loop reads CASSPSREPSTDTQYF. DNA of the CDR3: TGTGCCAGCTCACCTTCCAGGGAACCCAGCACAGATACGCAGTATTTT.

V and J are TRBV5-6 and TRBJ1-1; no reliable D call. Germline CDR1 and CDR2: SGHDT and YYEEEE. This CDR3 is 14 amino acids long. Trimming stripped 1 base from V and 1 base from J, with 8 bases between. CDR3 residues: CASSLLQKNTEAFF. CDR3 nucleotides: TGTGCCAGCAGCTTGTTACAGAAGAACACTGAAGCTTTCTTT.

This chain joins TRBV16 and TRBJ1-6; D not resolved. CDR3 length equals 14 residues. From germline, CDR1 is KGHSY and CDR2 FQNENV. V was shortened by 0 bases and J by 7 bases, with 7 bases between the two germline ends. The CDR3 coding sequence is TGTGCCAGCAGCCAATCAATGGAGAATTCACCCCTCCACTTT. Its protein is CASSQSMENSPLHF.

The genes are TRBV19 and TRBJ2-2, with 13 bases aligning to TRBD2. The V segment lost 7 bases and the J segment 6 bases; nucleotides outside the gene matches: 11. This CDR3 has 17 residues. Germline V CDR1 and CDR2: LNHDA, SQIVND (reference sequence). CDR3 bases: TGTGCCAGTACGCAGGTCGACGGACTAGCGGGAGCCGGGGAGCTGTTTTTT. This gives the protein CASTQVDGLAGAGELFF. Variable domain in full (rest from reference TRBV19 and TRBJ2-2): DGGITQSPKYLFRKEGQNVTLSCEQNLNHDAMYWYRQDPGQGLRLIYYSQIVNDFQKGDIAEGYSVSREKKESFPLTVTSAQKNPTAFYLCASTQVDGLAGAGELFFGEGSRLTVL.

This sequence joins TRBV7-6 and TRBJ2-5, with D possibly being TRBD1 (6 bases). Trimming pared 5 bases from V and 1 base from J, leaving 14 bases between. Germline CDR1 reads SGHVS; CDR2 reads FNYEAQ. The CDR3 length is 15 residues. The CDR3 DNA is TGTGCCAGCAGCAGGGGGAGACAGTTCCAAGAGACCCAGTACTTC. This codes for CASSRGRQFQETQYF.

V is TRBV5-3 and J is TRBJ1-2, with D perhaps TRBD1 (5 bases). TRBV5-3 is labeled an ORF, and its function is uncertain. Trimming shortened V by 1 base and J by 8 bases, and 18 bases separated the two germline ends. The CDR3 loop spans 15 amino acids. This chain's CDR3 is CARSLQLALGVGYTF. The CDR3 coding sequence is TGTGCCAGAAGCTTGCAGTTGGCTTTAGGGGTAGGCTACACCTTC.

The rearrangement joins TRBV29-1 to TRBJ1-2, with a weak D call TRBD1 (6 bases). Trimming pared 1 base from V and 4 bases from J, leaving 16 bases between. The CDR3 has 15 amino acids. Germline V CDR1 and CDR2: SQVTM, ANQGSEA. CDR3 sequence: CSVEGPVRTVYGYTF. For the CDR3, the DNA is TGCAGCGTTGAAGGTCCGGTACGGACAGTCTATGGCTACACCTTC.

This clone has just one count. The chain carries TRBV5-1 and TRBJ2-5, with D perhaps TRBD1 (6 bases). The germline V and J ends were trimmed by 1 base and 2 bases, with 12 bases remaining between them. Germline V CDR1 and CDR2: SGHRS, YFSETQ. The CDR3 extends over 15 amino acids. The CDR3 protein is CASSLSGDKQETQYF. For the CDR3, the DNA is TGCGCCAGCAGCTTGTCTGGGGACAAACAAGAGACCCAGTACTTC.

This chain uses TRBV5-1 with TRBJ2-1; TRBD2 aligns across 15 bases. CDR3 length equals 17 residues. Germline loops: CDR1 SGHRS, CDR2 YFSETQ. J gave up 1 base and V 4 bases, and 3 bases lay outside the gene matches. This CDR3 reads CASSHGTSGRSYNEQFF. DNA of the CDR3: TGCGCCAGCAGCCACGGGACTAGCGGGAGGTCCTACAATGAGCAGTTCTTC.

The genes are TRBV10-3 and TRBJ2-1, with 8 nucleotides matching TRBD1. The V and J ends lost 3 bases and 3 bases, in that order; junction bases with no gene match: 4. Germline CDR1 ENHRY, CDR2 SYGVKD. The length of the CDR3 is 15 residues. CDR3 residues: CAISDSTGGYNEQFF. CDR3 in DNA: TGTGCCATCAGTGATAGTACAGGGGGCTACAATGAGCAGTTCTTC.

The chain has TRBV18 and TRBJ2-7; 9 nucleotides line up with TRBD2. The CDR3 loop spans 16 amino acids. With V trimmed by 0 bases and J by 3 bases, 6 bases remained unmatched. The germline gives CDR1 KGHSH, CDR2 LQKENI. DNA for the CDR3: TGTGCCAGCTCACCACCGATCGCGGGAGGGGGCTACGAGCAGTACTTC. Translating it yields CASSPPIAGGGYEQYF. Based on the CDR3 plus reference TRBV18 and TRBJ2-7, the full variable domain is NAGVMQNPRHLVRRRGQEARLRCSPMKGHSHVYWYRQLPEEGLKFMVYLQKENIIDESGMPKERFSAEFPKEGPSILRIQQVVRGDSAAYFCASSPPIAGGGYEQYFGPGTRLTVT.

V and J are TRBV5-4 and TRBJ1-5, with D hard to call. The germline V gene has CDR1 SGHNT and CDR2 YYREEE (reference sequence). This CDR3 has 16 amino acids. V lost 1 base to trimming and J lost 2 bases, with 13 bases between them. Written as DNA, the CDR3 is TGTGCCAGCAGCTTGCAGTCGCCCGGAGGCAATCAGCCCCAGCATTTT. Amino acid sequence: CASSLQSPGGNQPQHF.